The 27 T cell receptor beta chains below were found in one sample sequenced in a study of shared T cell receptors in the human thymus. Measured with immunoSEQ multiplex PCR; TCRdb has only the in-frame clones, and not every one. The sample includes approximately 730,000 clones, approximately 85% seen only once; the top ten take 0.0095% to 0.013%. In addition, the sample was reused for a study of human thymus T cells.

The sample consisted of thymocytes. These TCRs come from a girl in the first two years of life with a congenital heart defect.

The chain uses TRBV7-9 and TRBJ2-7; D not resolved. Germline loops: CDR1 SEHNR, CDR2 FQNEAQ (reference sequence). The CDR3 consists of 14 residues. Deletions cut 1 base from V and 2 bases from J, with 9 bases between. The CDR3 sequence is CASSLGDKTYEQYF. The DNA for the CDR3 is TGTGCCAGCAGCTTAGGAGACAAGACCTACGAGCAGTACTTC.

The chain joins TRBV19 to TRBJ1-2; D unresolved. Trimming left V 3 bases short and J 5 bases short, with 7 bases between. The V gene's germline CDR1 is LNHDA and CDR2 SQIVND (reference sequence). The CDR3 spans 12 residues. The CDR3 loop is CASSISRYGYTF. The CDR3 DNA sequence: TGTGCCAGTAGTATCTCCAGATATGGCTACACCTTC.

In its sample, this clone was seen a few times. The chain links TRBV6-1 to TRBJ2-7; D ambiguous. V lost 11 bases, J lost 3 bases, and 17 bases lay in between. Germline assignment: CDR1 MNHNS and CDR2 SASEGT. The CDR3 sequence is 13 residues long. The CDR3 here is CAGRSQVNYEQYF. CDR3 nucleotide sequence: TGTGCCGGCCGCTCTCAGGTTAACTACGAGCAGTACTTC.

CDR3: CASSEAGTVYSPLHF. The CDR3 DNA is TGTGCCAGCAGCGAGGCCGGGACAGTTTATTCACCCCTCCACTTT. This chain links TRBV7-9 with TRBJ1-6, with 7 bases aligning to TRBD1. The CDR3 runs 15 residues. CDR1 and CDR2 from the germline V gene are SEHNR and FQNEAQ (reference sequence). V trimming: 5 bases; J trimming: 8 bases; junction bases outside the gene matches: 9.

This chain joins TRBV28 and TRBJ1-1; 8 bases agree with TRBD1. The junction had 14 bases not matched to a gene; V was cut back by 6 bases and J by 11 bases. CDR3 length: 14 amino acids. Germline V gives CDR1 MDHEN, CDR2 SYDVKM. The CDR3 loop reads CASSRTIRGLEAFF. The CDR3 DNA reads as TGTGCCAGCAGCCGAACGATCAGGGGGCTAGAGGCTTTCTTT. The full variable domain, rest sourced from reference TRBV28 and TRBJ1-1, is DVKVTQSSRYLVKRTGEKVFLECVQDMDHENMFWYRQDPGLGLRLIYFSYDVKMKEKGDIPEGYSVSREKKERFSLILESASTNQTSMYLCASSRTIRGLEAFFGQGTRLTVV.

The CDR3 reads CASTDPREPYEQYF. For the CDR3, the DNA is TGTGCCAGCACCGACCCGCGGGAACCCTACGAGCAGTACTTC. V usage is TRBV7-9 and J usage is TRBJ2-7; tentative D call: TRBD2 (6 bases). V dropped 7 bases and J dropped 2 bases, with 15 bases sitting between them. Germline V gene lookup returns CDR1 SEHNR and CDR2 FQNEAQ (reference sequence). The CDR3 has 14 amino acids.

This chain connects TRBV7-2 to TRBJ1-5; 7 bases map to TRBD1. V lost 3 bases to trimming and J lost 7 bases; unmatched junction nucleotides: 18. The CDR3 length is 18 residues. Per germline, CDR1 SGHTA and CDR2 FQGNSA. DNA of the CDR3: TGTGCCAGCAGCTTGGGTCCCCCTGACAGGGTCGGGGACCAGCCCCAGCATTTT. As protein: CASSLGPPDRVGDQPQHF.

The V call is TRBV28, the J call TRBJ2-5; 8 nucleotides agree with TRBD2. The germline gives CDR1 MDHEN, CDR2 SYDVKM. The CDR3 length is 16 residues. J lost 1 base, V lost 7 bases, and 11 bases had no gene match. CDR3: CASTSNGGGFQETQYF. The CDR3 nucleotides are TGTGCCAGCACATCAAACGGGGGGGGCTTCCAAGAGACCCAGTACTTC.

This rearrangement joins TRBV4-1 to TRBJ1-1, with D perhaps TRBD1 (6 bases). CDR1 and CDR2 (germline): MGHRA, YSYEKL. The CDR3 is 17 amino acids. V lost 5 bases and J lost 0, with 19 bases in between. CDR3: CASSKRGGLEVNTEAFF. DNA for the CDR3: TGCGCCAGCAGCAAGAGGGGGGGTTTGGAGGTGAACACTGAAGCTTTCTTT.

The gene calls are TRBV6-1 and TRBJ1-2, with TRBD1 matching over 7 bases. The germline CDR1 and CDR2 sequences are MNHNS and SASEGT. The CDR3 contains 16 residues. V trimming: 2 bases; J trimming: 7 bases; junction bases outside the gene matches: 13. CDR3 DNA: TGTGCCAGCAGTGAATTTTTGGCTACAGGGGCTGGTGGCTACACCTTC. Its protein product is CASSEFLATGAGGYTF.

This clone appeared a few times. V usage is TRBV5-1 and J usage is TRBJ1-2, with D uncertain. Trimming took 2 bases from V and 1 from J, leaving 27 bases between them. The CDR3 totals 20 residues. Germline V gene sequence: CDR1 SGHRS, CDR2 YFSETQ. CDR3 amino acids: CASSLPRRRTIGVNNYGYTF. The DNA of the CDR3 is TGCGCCAGCAGCTTACCCCGGAGACGAACAATCGGGGTGAATAACTATGGCTACACCTTC.

This chain uses TRBV27 with TRBJ1-1; D is unclear. V lost 6 bases and J 11 bases, leaving 28 bases between the germline ends. Germline values: CDR1 MNHEY, CDR2 SMNVEV (reference sequence). The CDR3 length is 16 residues. The CDR3 protein is CASSPDCILRETEAFF. CDR3 in DNA: TGTGCCAGCAGCCCGGATTGCATTTTGCGGGAAACGGAGGCTTTCTTT.

The chain couples TRBV12-5 to TRBJ1-1; D might be TRBD1 (6 bases). V was cut by 5 bases and J by 1 base, with 8 bases left in between. This CDR3 is 13 amino acids long. Per germline, CDR1 LGHNT and CDR2 FRNRAP. In DNA, the CDR3 is TGTGCTAGTGGTGAGACAGGGAACACTGAAGCTTTCTTT. Amino acid sequence: CASGETGNTEAFF.

The chain carries TRBV10-3 and TRBJ1-3; the D gene is possibly TRBD1 (5 bases). Germline lookup yields CDR1 ENHRY and CDR2 SYGVKD. Trimming cost V 3 bases and J 0 bases, with 12 bases left between them. The CDR3 extends over 16 amino acids. CDR3 protein: CAISDFTGHSGNTIYF. The CDR3 DNA sequence: TGTGCCATCAGTGATTTTACAGGACACTCTGGAAACACCATATATTTT.

The rearrangement links TRBV4-3 to TRBJ2-7; 9 positions agree with TRBD2. The CDR3 sequence is 17 residues long. Trimming removed 3 bases from V and 2 bases from J; junction bases left unmatched: 11. Per the germline V gene, CDR1 is LGHNA and CDR2 is YSLEER. CDR3 residues: CASSQSGLAGNTYEQYF. The CDR3 DNA follows: TGCGCCAGCAGCCAGAGTGGGCTAGCGGGGAACACCTACGAGCAGTACTTC.

The rearrangement uses TRBV19 and TRBJ2-7; TRBD1 is a possible D gene (6 bases). CDR3 size: 15 residues. Germline CDR1 and CDR2: LNHDA and SQIVND (reference sequence). V gave up 2 bases and J gave up 3 bases, with 14 bases separating them. The CDR3 DNA reads as TGTGCCAGTAGTATAACCGGACAGCTGGACTACGAGCAGTACTTC. It yields the protein CASSITGQLDYEQYF.

The chain recombines TRBV15 with TRBJ1-1, with TRBD1 identical over 7 bases. Germline V CDR1 and CDR2: LNHNV, YYDKDF (reference sequence). The CDR3 runs to 15 residues. V lost 5 bases and J lost 1; bases outside the gene matches: 7. The CDR3 nucleotides read TGTGCCACCAGCGCTCCGGGACAGAAGAACACTGAAGCTTTCTTT. Translating it yields CATSAPGQKNTEAFF.

The chain uses TRBV6-5 and TRBJ1-1; D unclear. The V gene lost 7 bases and the J gene lost 9 bases, with 6 bases spanning the gap. This CDR3 is built from 9 residues. Germline CDR1 and CDR2: MNHEY and SVGAGI. The chain's CDR3 is CASITQAFF. The CDR3, as DNA: TGTGCCAGCATCACACAAGCTTTCTTT.

The chain recombines TRBV6-6 with TRBJ2-1; TRBD1 matches at 7 bases. Per the germline V gene, CDR1 is MNHNY and CDR2 is SVGAGI (reference sequence). The CDR3 covers 15 residues. The trim removed 8 bases at V and 3 bases at J, leaving 10 bases unmatched. DNA of the CDR3: TGTGCCAGCGGAAGAGACAGGGATTACTACAATGAGCAGTTCTTC. This sequence encodes CASGRDRDYYNEQFF.

V and J are TRBV4-1 and TRBJ2-3; 8 nucleotides match TRBD1. J lost 3 bases, V lost 0 bases, and 8 bases had no gene match. The germline gives CDR1 MGHRA, CDR2 YSYEKL. This CDR3 region has 17 residues. CDR3 protein: CASSQDTRQGRTDTQYF. The CDR3 DNA is TGCGCCAGCAGCCAAGATACCCGACAGGGGAGAACAGATACGCAGTATTTT.

V is TRBV10-3 and J is TRBJ2-7, with TRBD2 matching over 8 bases. Per the germline V gene, CDR1 is ENHRY and CDR2 is SYGVKD. The length of the CDR3 is 14 residues. The V and J ends lost 2 bases and 2 bases, in that order; junction bases with no gene match: 2. CDR3 nucleotide sequence: TGTGCCATCAGTGAGCGGGGGGGACCCTACGAGCAGTACTTC. It is translated as CAISERGGPYEQYF.

V usage is TRBV5-1 and J usage is TRBJ1-2; D ambiguous. The CDR3 spans 14 residues. V was trimmed by 4 bases and J by 1 base, leaving 11 bases between them. Germline loops: CDR1 SGHRS, CDR2 YFSETQ. The DNA for the CDR3 is TGCGCCAGCAGCCGGGGAGACCGTAACTATGGCTACACCTTC. Protein product: CASSRGDRNYGYTF.

This rearrangement joins TRBV5-6 to TRBJ1-1; perhaps TRBD1 as D (5 bases). The CDR3 has 14 amino acids. V was clipped by 2 bases and J by 0 bases, with 8 bases between them. Germline CDR1 and CDR2: SGHDT and YYEEEE. The CDR3 region has the DNA TGTGCCAGCAGCTTACGACAGATGAACACTGAAGCTTTCTTT. Protein: CASSLRQMNTEAFF.

Note on this clone: One junction end does not reproduce the germline sequence, and a read error may be involved. This specimen includes other DNA sequences encoding the same CDR3. The genes are TRBV27 and TRBJ1-6; 8 bases are a match to TRBD1. This CDR3 has 21 residues. Looked up from germline, CDR1 is MNHEY and CDR2 is SMNVEV (reference sequence). The CDR3 is CASSLGGNRGVSPSYNSPLHF. The CDR3 DNA is TGTGCCAGCAGTTTAGGGGGAAACAGGGGGGTCAGCCCCTCCTATAATTCCCCCCTCCACTTT.

This clone was observed a single time. This rearrangement joins TRBV29-1 to TRBJ2-7; D perhaps matches TRBD1 (6 bases). Germline V gene lookup returns CDR1 SQVTM and CDR2 ANQGSEA. The CDR3 has 15 amino acids. V was pared by 1 base and J by 4 bases, with 17 bases between. CDR3: CSVEGLGATGYEQYF. The CDR3 DNA reads TGCAGCGTTGAAGGGCTGGGGGCTACCGGATACGAGCAGTACTTC.

DNA for the CDR3: TGTGCCAGCAGCCAAGAACAGGGCGATGGGTCTTGTGGTCGAGAGACCCAGTACTTC. The encoded protein is CASSQEQGDGSCGRETQYF. The V gene is TRBV14, the J gene TRBJ2-5; weak D call: TRBD1 (6 bases). V was trimmed by 0 bases and J by 4 bases, leaving 24 bases between them. Germline CDR1 and CDR2: SGHDN and FVKESK. The CDR3 runs 19 residues.

This clone was seen once. This chain joins TRBV5-6 and TRBJ1-1; 10 nucleotides match TRBD1. J was trimmed by 1 base and V by 4 bases; bases with no gene match: 10. The germline gives CDR1 SGHDT, CDR2 YYEEEE. This CDR3 has 17 residues. The CDR3 protein is CASSPDRDRGANTEAFF. The CDR3 bases are TGTGCCAGCAGCCCAGACCGGGACAGGGGTGCGAACACTGAAGCTTTCTTT.